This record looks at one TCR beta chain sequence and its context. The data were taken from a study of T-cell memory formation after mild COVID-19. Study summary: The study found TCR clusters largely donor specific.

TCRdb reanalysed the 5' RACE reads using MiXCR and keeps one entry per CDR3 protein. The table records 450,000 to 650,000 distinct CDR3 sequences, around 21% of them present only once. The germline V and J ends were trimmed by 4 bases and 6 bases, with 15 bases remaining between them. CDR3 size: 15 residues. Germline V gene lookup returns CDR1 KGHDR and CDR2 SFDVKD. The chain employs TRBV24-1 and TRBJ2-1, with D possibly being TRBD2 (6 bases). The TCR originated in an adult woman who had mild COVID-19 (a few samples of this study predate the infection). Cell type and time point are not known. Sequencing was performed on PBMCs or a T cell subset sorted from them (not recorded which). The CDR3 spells CATSEGDSPSNEQFF. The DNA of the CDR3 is TGTGCCACCAGTGAAGGGGACTCTCCGAGCAATGAGCAGTTCTTC.